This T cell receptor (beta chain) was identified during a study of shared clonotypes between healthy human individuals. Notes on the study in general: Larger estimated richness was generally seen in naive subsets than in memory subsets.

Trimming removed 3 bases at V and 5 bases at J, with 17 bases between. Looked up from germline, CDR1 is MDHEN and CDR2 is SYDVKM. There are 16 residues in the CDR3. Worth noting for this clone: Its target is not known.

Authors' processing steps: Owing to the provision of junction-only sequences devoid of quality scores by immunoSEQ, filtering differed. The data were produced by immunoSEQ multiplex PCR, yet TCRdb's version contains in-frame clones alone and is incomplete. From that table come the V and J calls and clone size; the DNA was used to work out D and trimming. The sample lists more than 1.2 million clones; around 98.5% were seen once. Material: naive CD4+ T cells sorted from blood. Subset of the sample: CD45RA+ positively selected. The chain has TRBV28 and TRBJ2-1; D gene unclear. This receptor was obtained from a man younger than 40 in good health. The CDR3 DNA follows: TGTGCCAGCAGTTTCCTGGGCGTCGAACGGCACAATGAGCAGTTCTTC. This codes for CASSFLGVERHNEQFF.